This T cell receptor beta chain was identified during a study of molecular identifiers for immune sequencing clone quantification. Study as a whole: Replicates partitioned RNA from about 20,000 or 100,000 naive CD8 cells into five parts, sequencing four.

This clonotype was counted between two and nine times. The antigen remains undetermined. The CDR3 extends over 13 amino acids. The V and J ends lost 2 bases and 4 bases respectively, with 9 bases between them. Germline loops: CDR1 MNHEY, CDR2 SVGEGT. Findings and caveats of the study: Clones carrying above 20 RNA copies accounted for over 97% of effector molecules, under 1% in naive cells.

TCRdb independently ran MiXCR on the PCR reads; one entry per CDR3 protein. The data show hundreds of thousands of distinct CDR3 sequences, roughly 25% seen once. This chain uses TRBV6-2 or TRBV6-3 with TRBJ2-7, with D unresolved. The receptor's source is a human donor in good health. Some libraries in this study had Jurkat cell RNA spiked in. Material for sequencing was naive CD8+ T cells from blood, with Jurkat cell RNA spiked in. Regarding subset: FACS-sorted CD8+CD4-CCR7+CD45RA+ naive T cells. The CDR3 nucleotides read TGTGCCAGCAGTTACCTGACGGCGTACGAGCAGTACTTC. It encodes CASSYLTAYEQYF.